This T cell receptor beta chain derives from a study of shared clonotypes between healthy human individuals. Across the study: Sampling drew on donors who were two women and a few men aged 18 to 49.

Cells designated naive CD8 were CD45RO-negative and were positively selected for CCR7, with terminally differentiated effector memory CD45RA+ cells excluded. HIV-negative, healthy adults without recent acute infections or vaccinations were the donors. Profiled with immunoSEQ multiplex PCR; TCRdb holds only in-frame clones, not every one. The repertoire has some 2.1 million clones, approximately 94% of them found once; the top ten carry 1% to 1.3%. Germline V gene sequence: CDR1 SGDLS, CDR2 YYNGEE. CDR3 length equals 20 residues. V lost 0 bases to trimming and J lost 4 bases, with 26 bases between them.

The source of this sequence is a man in his late teens or twenties in good health. This rearrangement joins TRBV9 to TRBJ1-3, with a weak D call TRBD1 (5 bases). Sequenced: naive CD8+ T cells sorted from blood. This chain's CDR3 is CASSVELGTPRDGGGNTIYF. The CDR3 nucleotides are TGTGCCAGCAGCGTAGAGCTAGGGACGCCCCGAGATGGCGGGGGAAACACCATATATTTT. The whole variable domain, filled in from reference TRBV9 and TRBJ1-3, reads DSGVTQTPKHLITATGQRVTLRCSPRSGDLSVYWYQQSLDQGLQFLIQYYNGEERAKGNILERFSAQQFPDLHSELNLSSLELGDSALYFCASSVELGTPRDGGGNTIYFGEGSWLTVV.